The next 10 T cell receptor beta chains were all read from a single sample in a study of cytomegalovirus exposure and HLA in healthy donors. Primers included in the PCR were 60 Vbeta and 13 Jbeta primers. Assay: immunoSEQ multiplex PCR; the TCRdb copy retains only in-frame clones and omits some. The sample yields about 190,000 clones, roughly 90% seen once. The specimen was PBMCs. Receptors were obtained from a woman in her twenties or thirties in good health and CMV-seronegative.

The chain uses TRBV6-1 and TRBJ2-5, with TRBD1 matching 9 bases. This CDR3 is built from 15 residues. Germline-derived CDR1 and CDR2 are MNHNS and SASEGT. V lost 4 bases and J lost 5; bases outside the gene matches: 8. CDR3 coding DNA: TGTGCCAGCAGTGTAGGGACAGGGAAAGGGGAGACCCAGTACTTC. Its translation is CASSVGTGKGETQYF.

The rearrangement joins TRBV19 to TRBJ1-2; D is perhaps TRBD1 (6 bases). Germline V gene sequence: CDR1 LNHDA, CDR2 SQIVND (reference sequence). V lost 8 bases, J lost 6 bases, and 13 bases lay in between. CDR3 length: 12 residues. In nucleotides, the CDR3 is TGTGCCAGTTCTGCAGGGGTTGATGGCTACACCTTC. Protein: CASSAGVDGYTF.

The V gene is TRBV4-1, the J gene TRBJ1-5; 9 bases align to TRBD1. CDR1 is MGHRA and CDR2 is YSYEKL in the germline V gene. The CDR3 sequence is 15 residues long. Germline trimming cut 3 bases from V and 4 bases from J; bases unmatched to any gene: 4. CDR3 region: CASSQAQGANQPQHF. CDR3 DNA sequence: TGCGCCAGCAGCCAGGCACAGGGGGCGAATCAGCCCCAGCATTTT.

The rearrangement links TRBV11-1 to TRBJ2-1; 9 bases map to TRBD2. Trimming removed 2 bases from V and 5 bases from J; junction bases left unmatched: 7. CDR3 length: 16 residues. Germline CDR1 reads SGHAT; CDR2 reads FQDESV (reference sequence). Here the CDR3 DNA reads TGTGCCAGCAGCTTATTGCGGGGGGGCAGCGACAATGAGCAGTTCTTC. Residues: CASSLLRGGSDNEQFF.

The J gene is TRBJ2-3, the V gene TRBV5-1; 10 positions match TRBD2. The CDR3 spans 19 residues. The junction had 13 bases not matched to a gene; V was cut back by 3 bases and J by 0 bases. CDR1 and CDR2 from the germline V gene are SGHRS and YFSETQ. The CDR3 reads CASSSAGTSEFLSTDTQYF. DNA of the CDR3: TGCGCCAGCAGCTCGGCGGGGACTAGCGAATTCCTTAGCACAGATACGCAGTATTTT.

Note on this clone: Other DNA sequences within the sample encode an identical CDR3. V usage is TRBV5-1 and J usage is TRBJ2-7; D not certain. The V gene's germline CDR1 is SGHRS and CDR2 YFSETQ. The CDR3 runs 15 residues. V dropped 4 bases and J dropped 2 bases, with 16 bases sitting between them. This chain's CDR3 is CASSPGRPGPYEQYF. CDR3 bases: TGCGCCAGCAGCCCCGGCCGACCAGGTCCCTACGAGCAGTACTTC.

In DNA, the CDR3 is TGTGCCAGCAGCACTCCATCGGCGGGAGGTTGGTACAATGAGCAGTTCTTC. It is translated as CASSTPSAGGWYNEQFF. V and J are TRBV5-4 and TRBJ2-1; 8 bases agree with TRBD2. Germline values: CDR1 SGHNT, CDR2 YYREEE (reference sequence). With 4 bases clipped from V and 4 bases from J, the junction kept 13 bases outside the gene matches. The CDR3 consists of 17 residues. The variable domain in full, completed from reference TRBV5-4 and TRBJ2-1, reads ETGVTQSPTHLIKTRGQQVTLRCSSQSGHNTVSWYQQALGQGPQFIFQYYREEENGRGNFPPRFSGLQFPNYSSELNVNALELDDSALYLCASSTPSAGGWYNEQFFGPGTRLTVL.

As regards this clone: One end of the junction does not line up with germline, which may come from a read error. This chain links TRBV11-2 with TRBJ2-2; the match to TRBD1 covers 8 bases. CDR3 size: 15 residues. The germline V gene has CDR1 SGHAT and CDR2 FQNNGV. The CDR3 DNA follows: TGTGCCAGCGAGGGATGGACAGGGAACACCGAGGAGCTGTTTTTT. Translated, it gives CASEGWTGNTEELFF.

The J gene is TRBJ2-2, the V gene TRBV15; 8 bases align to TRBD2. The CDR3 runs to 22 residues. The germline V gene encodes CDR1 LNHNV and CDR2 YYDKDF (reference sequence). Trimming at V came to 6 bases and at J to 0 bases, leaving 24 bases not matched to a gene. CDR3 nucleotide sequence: TGTGCCACCAGTGACCAAACGGGAGGGATTAGCGGGGTTCGAGCGAACACCGGGGAGCTGTTTTTT. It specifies CATSDQTGGISGVRANTGELFF.

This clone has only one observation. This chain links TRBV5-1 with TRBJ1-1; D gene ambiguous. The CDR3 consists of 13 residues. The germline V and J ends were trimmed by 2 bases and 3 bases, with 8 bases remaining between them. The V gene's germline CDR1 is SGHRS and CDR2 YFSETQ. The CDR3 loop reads CASSFDQDTEAFF. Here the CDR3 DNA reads TGCGCCAGCAGCTTTGATCAGGACACTGAAGCTTTCTTT.